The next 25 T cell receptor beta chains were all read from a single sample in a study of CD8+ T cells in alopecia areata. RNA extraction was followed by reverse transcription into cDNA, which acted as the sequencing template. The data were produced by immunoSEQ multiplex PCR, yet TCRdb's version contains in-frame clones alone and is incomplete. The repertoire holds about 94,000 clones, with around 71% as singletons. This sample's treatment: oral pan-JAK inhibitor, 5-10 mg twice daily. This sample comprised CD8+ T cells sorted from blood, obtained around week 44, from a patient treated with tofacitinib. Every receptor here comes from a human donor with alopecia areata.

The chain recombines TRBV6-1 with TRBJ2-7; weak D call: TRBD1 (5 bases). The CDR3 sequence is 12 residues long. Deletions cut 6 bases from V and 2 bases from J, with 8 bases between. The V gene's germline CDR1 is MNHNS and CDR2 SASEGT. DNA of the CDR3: TGTGCCAGCAGCTTAGGGGCCTACGAGCAGTACTTC. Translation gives CASSLGAYEQYF.

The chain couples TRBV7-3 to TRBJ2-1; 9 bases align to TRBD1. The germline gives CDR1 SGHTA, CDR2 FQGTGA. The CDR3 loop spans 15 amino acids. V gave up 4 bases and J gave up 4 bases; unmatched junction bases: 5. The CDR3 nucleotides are TGTGCCAGCAGCTACGGACAGGGGCCTTACAATGAGCAGTTCTTC. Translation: CASSYGQGPYNEQFF.

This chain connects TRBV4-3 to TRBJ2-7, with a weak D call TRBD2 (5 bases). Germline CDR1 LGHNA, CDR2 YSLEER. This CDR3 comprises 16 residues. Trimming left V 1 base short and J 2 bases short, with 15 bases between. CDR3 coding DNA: TGCGCCAGCAGCCAAGTTTGGGAGTCACCTACCTACGAGCAGTACTTC. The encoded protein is CASSQVWESPTYEQYF.

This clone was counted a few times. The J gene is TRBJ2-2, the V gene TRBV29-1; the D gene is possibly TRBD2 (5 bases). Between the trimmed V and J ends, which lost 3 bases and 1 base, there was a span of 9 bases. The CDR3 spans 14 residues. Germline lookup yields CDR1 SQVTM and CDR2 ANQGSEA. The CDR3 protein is CSVDPRGNTGELFF. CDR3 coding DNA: TGCAGCGTTGATCCCCGGGGGAACACCGGGGAGCTGTTTTTT.

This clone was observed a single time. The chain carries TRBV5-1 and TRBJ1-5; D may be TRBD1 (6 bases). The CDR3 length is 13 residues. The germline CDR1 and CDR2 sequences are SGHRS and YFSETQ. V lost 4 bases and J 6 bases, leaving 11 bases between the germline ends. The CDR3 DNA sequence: TGCGCCAGCAGCCCCACAGGGAGTCAGCCCCAGCATTTT. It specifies CASSPTGSQPQHF.

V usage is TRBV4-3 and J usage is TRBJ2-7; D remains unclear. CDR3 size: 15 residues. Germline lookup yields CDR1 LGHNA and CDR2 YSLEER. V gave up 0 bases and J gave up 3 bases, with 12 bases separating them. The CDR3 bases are TGCGCCAGCAGCCAAGATCAGGTAGGGCGCTACGAGCAGTACTTC. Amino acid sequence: CASSQDQVGRYEQYF.

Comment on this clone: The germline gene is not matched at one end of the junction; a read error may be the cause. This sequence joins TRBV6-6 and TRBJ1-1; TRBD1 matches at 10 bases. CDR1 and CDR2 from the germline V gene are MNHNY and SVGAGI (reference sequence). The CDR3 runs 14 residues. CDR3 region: CASTFGQGDSDAFF. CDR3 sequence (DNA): TGTGCCAGCACCTTCGGACAGGGGGACTCTGACGCTTTCTTT.

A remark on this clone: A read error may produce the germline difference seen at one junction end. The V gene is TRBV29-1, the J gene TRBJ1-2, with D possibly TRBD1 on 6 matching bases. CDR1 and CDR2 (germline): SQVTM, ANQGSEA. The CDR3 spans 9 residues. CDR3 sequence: CSVGRDNLF. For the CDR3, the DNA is TGCAGCGTTGGGAGGGACAATCTCTTC.

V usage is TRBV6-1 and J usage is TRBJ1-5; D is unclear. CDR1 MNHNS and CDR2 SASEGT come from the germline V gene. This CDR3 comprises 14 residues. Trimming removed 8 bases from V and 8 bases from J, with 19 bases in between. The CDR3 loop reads CASSPDSVLKPQHF. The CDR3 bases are TGTGCCAGCTCCCCAGATTCTGTGCTTAAGCCCCAGCATTTT.

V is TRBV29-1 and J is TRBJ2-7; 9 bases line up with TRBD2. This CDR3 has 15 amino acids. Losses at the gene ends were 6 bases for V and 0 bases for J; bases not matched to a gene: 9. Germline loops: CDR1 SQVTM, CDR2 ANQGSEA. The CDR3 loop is CSVEIAGAYSYEQYF. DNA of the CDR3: TGCAGCGTGGAAATAGCGGGGGCTTACTCCTACGAGCAGTACTTC.

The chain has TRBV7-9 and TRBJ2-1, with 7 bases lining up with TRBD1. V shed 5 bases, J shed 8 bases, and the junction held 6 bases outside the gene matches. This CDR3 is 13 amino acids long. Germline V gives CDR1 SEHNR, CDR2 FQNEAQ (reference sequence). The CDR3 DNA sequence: TGTGCCAGCAGCGCCGACAGGGCCCATGAGCAGTTCTTC. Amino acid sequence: CASSADRAHEQFF. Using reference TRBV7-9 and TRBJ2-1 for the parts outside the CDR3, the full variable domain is DTGVSQNPRHKITKRGQNVTFRCDPISEHNRLYWYRQTLGQGPEFLTYFQNEAQLEKSRLLSDRFSAERPKGSFSTLEIQRTEQGDSAMYLCASSADRAHEQFFGPGTRLTVL.

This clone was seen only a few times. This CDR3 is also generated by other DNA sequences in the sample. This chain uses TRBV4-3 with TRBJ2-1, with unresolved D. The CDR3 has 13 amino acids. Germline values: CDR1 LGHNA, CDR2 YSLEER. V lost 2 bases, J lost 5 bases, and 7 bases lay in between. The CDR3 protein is CASSQSLNNEQFF. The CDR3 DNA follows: TGCGCCAGCAGCCAAAGTCTTAACAATGAGCAGTTCTTC.

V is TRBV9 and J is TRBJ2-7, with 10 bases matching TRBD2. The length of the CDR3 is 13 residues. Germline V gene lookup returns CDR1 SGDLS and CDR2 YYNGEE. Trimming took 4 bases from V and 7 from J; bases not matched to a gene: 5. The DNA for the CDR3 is TGTGCCAGCAGCCCGGGACTAGCGCGGGAGCAGTACTTC. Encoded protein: CASSPGLAREQYF.

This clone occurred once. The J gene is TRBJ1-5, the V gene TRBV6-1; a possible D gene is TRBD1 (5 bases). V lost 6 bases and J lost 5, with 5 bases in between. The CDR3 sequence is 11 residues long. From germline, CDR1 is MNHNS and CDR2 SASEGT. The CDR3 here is CASRQDQPQHF. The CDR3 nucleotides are TGTGCCAGCAGACAGGATCAGCCCCAGCATTTT.

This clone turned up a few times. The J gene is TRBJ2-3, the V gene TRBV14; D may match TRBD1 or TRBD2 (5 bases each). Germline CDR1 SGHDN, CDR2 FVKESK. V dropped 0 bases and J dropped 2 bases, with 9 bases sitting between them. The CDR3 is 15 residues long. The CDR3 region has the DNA TGTGCCAGCAGCCAAGACGGGGCTTACACAGATACGCAGTATTTT. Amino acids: CASSQDGAYTDTQYF.

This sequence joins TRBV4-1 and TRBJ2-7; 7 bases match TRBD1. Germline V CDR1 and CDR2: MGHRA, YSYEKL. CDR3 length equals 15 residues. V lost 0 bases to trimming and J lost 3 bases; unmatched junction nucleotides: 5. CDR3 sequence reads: CASSQDRGQIYEQYF. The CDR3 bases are TGCGCCAGCAGCCAAGATAGGGGGCAGATCTACGAGCAGTACTTC.

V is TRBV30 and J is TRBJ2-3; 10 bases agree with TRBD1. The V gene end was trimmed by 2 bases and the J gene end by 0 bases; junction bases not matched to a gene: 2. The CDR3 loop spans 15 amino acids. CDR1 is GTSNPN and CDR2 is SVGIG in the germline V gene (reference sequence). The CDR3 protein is CAWSRTGGSTDTQYF. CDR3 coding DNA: TGTGCCTGGAGTCGGACAGGGGGAAGCACAGATACGCAGTATTTT.

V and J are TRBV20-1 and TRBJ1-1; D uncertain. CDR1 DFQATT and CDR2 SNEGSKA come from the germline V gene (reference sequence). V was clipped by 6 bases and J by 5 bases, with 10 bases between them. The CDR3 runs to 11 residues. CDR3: CSARGVTEAFF. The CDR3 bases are TGCAGTGCCCGAGGTGTTACTGAAGCTTTCTTT.

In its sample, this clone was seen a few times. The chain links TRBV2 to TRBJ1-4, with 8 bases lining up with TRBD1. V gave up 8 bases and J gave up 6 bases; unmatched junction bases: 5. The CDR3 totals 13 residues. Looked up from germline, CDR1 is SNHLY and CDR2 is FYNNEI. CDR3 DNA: TGTGCCAGCTGGACAGGGAAGGATGAAAAACTGTTTTTT. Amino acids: CASWTGKDEKLFF.

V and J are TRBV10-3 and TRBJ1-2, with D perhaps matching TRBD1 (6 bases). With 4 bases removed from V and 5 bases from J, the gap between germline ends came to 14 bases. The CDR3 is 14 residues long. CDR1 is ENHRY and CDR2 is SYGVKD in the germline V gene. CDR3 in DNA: TGTGCCATCAGTGGCGGACAGAAGGTATATGGCTACACCTTC. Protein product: CAISGGQKVYGYTF.

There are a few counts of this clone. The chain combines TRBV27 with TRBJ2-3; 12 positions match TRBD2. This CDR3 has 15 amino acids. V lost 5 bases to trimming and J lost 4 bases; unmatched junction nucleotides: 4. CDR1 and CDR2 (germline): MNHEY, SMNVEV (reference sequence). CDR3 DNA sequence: TGTGCCAGCAGTCAGGGACTAGCGGGCGCAGATACGCAGTATTTT. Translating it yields CASSQGLAGADTQYF.

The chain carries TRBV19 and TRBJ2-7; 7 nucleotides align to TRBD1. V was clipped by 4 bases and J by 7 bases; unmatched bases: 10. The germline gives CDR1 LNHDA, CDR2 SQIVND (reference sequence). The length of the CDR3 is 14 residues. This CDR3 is CASSTSQGSWEQYF. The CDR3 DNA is TGTGCCAGTAGTACTTCACAGGGGTCATGGGAGCAGTACTTC.

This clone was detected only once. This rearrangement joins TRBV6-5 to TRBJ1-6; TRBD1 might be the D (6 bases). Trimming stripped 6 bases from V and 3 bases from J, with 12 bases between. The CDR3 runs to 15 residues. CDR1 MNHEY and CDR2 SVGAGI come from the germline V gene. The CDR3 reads CASRNRDNYNSPLHF. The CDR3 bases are TGTGCCAGCAGGAACCGGGACAACTATAATTCACCCCTCCACTTT.

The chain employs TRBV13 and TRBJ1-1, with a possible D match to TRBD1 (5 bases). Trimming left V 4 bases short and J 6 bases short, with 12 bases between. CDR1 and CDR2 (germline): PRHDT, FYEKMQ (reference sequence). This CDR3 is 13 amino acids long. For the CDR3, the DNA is TGTGCCAGCAGCTCCCGATCGGGGGCTGAAGCTTTCTTT. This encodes CASSSRSGAEAFF.

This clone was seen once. The CDR3 DNA sequence: TGTGCCAGCAGCGAGGGGGGGACAGGAGGTGCCCCCCTCCACTTT. It translates to CASSEGGTGGAPLHF. This rearrangement joins TRBV9 to TRBJ1-6; 8 nucleotides agree with TRBD1. The V gene end was trimmed by 3 bases and the J gene end by 13 bases; junction bases not matched to a gene: 12. CDR1 SGDLS and CDR2 YYNGEE come from the germline V gene. The CDR3 runs to 15 residues.